Listed below are T cell receptor beta chains from one sample, sequenced in a study of regulatory T cells in long-lasting Graves disease. TCRdb re-analysed the multiplex PCR reads in MiXCR, keeping a single row per CDR3 protein. The sample lists 350,000 to 500,000 distinct CDR3 sequences, around 15% occurring once. This same sample was also part of a study on T cells in Graves' hyperthyroidism and ophthalmopathy.

Sequenced here: peripheral blood mononuclear cells (PBMCs), sampled at new diagnosis, from a patient treated with antithyroid drugs. The receptors derive from a woman aged 25-40 years with Graves disease. CDR3s include the opening cysteine and the closing phenylalanine or tryptophan. The order of the fields is J gene, D gene, V gene, clone size, CDR3 protein, CDR3 DNA. The D gene is left open where the match is weak. A row's size may be missing; if present it is once, few, many or a size class.

>TRBJ2-1|TRBD2|TRBV30|many
CAWSEGTSGYNEQFF
TGTGCCTGGAGTGAGGGGACTAGCGGTTACAATGAGCAGTTCTTC
>TRBJ2-7|NA|TRBV6-1|many
CASSEAYEQYF
TGTGCCAGCAGTGAAGCCTACGAGCAGTACTTC
>TRBJ1-1|NA|TRBV7-2|many
CASSLGLGKSLF
TGTGCCAGCAGCTTAGGGCTGGGAAAAAGTCTCTTT
>TRBJ2-1|NA|TRBV7-2|NA
CASNPTGRRTYNEQFF
TGTGCCAGCAACCCTACGGGGCGACGGACCTACAATGAGCAGTTCTTC
>TRBJ2-1|TRBD2|TRBV13|few
CASSRSGSGSHEQFF
TGTGCCAGCAGCCGTAGCGGGAGTGGTTCTCATGAGCAGTTCTTC
>TRBJ2-2|NA|TRBV6-5|few
CASSSRRRAGELFF
TGTGCCAGCAGTTCCCGGAGGAGGGCCGGGGAGCTGTTTTTT
>TRBJ1-6|NA|TRBV12-3/TRBV12-4|many
CASSFGSGYNSPLHF
TGTGCCAGCAGTTTTGGTTCTGGCTATAATTCACCCCTCCACTTT
>TRBJ2-1|TRBD2|TRBV5-1|many
CASRAGLAGGEQFF
TGCGCCAGCAGAGCCGGACTAGCGGGAGGGGAGCAGTTCTTC
>TRBJ1-1|NA|TRBV13|many
CASSPFEGNRLTEAFF
TGTGCCAGCAGCCCGTTTGAGGGAAACAGGCTCACTGAAGCTTTCTTT
>TRBJ2-3|NA|TRBV28|many
CASSSPGLATDTQYF
TGTGCCAGCAGCTCCCCCGGACTTGCCACAGATACGCAGTATTTT
>TRBJ2-3|NA|TRBV12-3/TRBV12-4|many
CASTTGRGNTDTQYF
TGTGCCAGCACCACAGGGCGAGGGAACACAGATACGCAGTATTTT
>TRBJ2-2|TRBD2|TRBV2|NA
CASRVSGRAFGELFF
TGTGCCAGCAGAGTTAGCGGGAGGGCCTTCGGGGAGCTGTTTTTT
>TRBJ2-7|NA|TRBV28|many
CASSFRGVSYEQYF
TGTGCCAGCAGTTTTCGAGGAGTATCCTACGAGCAGTACTTC
>TRBJ1-5|TRBD1|TRBV30|many
CAWTGRDRALNQPQHF
TGTGCCTGGACCGGTAGGGACAGGGCTCTCAATCAGCCCCAGCATTTT
>TRBJ1-4|NA|TRBV5-6|NA
CASSFTELATNEKLFF
TGTGCCAGCAGCTTTACGGAGCTTGCAACTAATGAAAAACTGTTTTTT
>TRBJ2-1|NA|TRBV11-2|many
CASSLLGGTYNEQFF
TGTGCCAGCAGCTTGTTGGGCGGGACCTACAATGAGCAGTTCTTC
>TRBJ2-2|NA|TRBV27|many
CASRALSTGELFF
TGTGCCAGCAGGGCCCTTAGCACCGGGGAGCTGTTTTTT
>TRBJ1-1|NA|TRBV20-1|many
CNSGVNTEAFF
TGCAACAGCGGGGTGAACACTGAAGCTTTCTTT
>TRBJ1-1|NA|TRBV2|many
CASSERGTEAFF
TGTGCCAGCAGTGAACGTGGGACTGAAGCTTTCTTT
>TRBJ2-2|NA|TRBV3-1|many
CASSHEYTGELFF
TGTGCCAGCAGCCATGAGTACACCGGGGAGCTGTTTTTT
>TRBJ2-1|NA|TRBV7-9|many
CASSRGQNYNEQFF
TGTGCCAGCAGCCGAGGACAAAACTACAATGAGCAGTTCTTC
>TRBJ2-6|NA|TRBV20-1|many
CSARDHLRGTGANVLTF
TGCAGTGCTAGAGATCACCTCAGAGGAACTGGGGCCAACGTCCTGACTTTC
>TRBJ2-1|TRBD2|TRBV5-1|NA
CASSLGSSGANEQFF
TGCGCCAGCAGCTTGGGGTCTAGCGGGGCGAATGAGCAGTTCTTC
>TRBJ2-1|TRBD1|TRBV7-2|many
CASSPWGGGTGTLIKPRGQFF
TGTGCCAGCAGCCCATGGGGTGGAGGGACAGGGACCTTAATTAAACCCCGGGGGCAGTTCTTC
>TRBJ2-2|NA|TRBV29-1|few
CSVSGLTGELFF
TGCAGCGTTTCGGGGCTCACCGGGGAGCTGTTTTTT
>TRBJ1-1|TRBD1|TRBV5-1|few
CASSKLTGTGGNTEAFF
TGCGCCAGCAGTAAACTGACGGGAACAGGGGGCAACACTGAAGCTTTCTTT
>TRBJ2-1|TRBD2|TRBV27|few
CASTPSSGNGNEQFF
TGTGCCAGCACACCCTCTAGCGGGAATGGCAATGAGCAGTTCTTC
>TRBJ1-5|TRBD1|TRBV29-1|NA
CSVEDRSGTGTASDQPQHF
TGCAGCGTTGAAGATCGTTCCGGGACAGGGACTGCCTCTGATCAGCCCCAGCATTTT
>TRBJ2-3|NA|TRBV20-1|many
CSARAPVTRTDTQYF
TGCAGTGCTAGAGCCCCGGTGACGCGCACAGATACGCAGTATTTT
>TRBJ2-3|TRBD2|TRBV19|NA
CASSIGSGSGGLTDTQYF
TGTGCCAGTAGTATAGGCAGCGGGAGTGGCGGCCTAACAGATACGCAGTATTTT
>TRBJ2-3|NA|TRBV27|many
CASSLSHTDTQYF
TGTGCCAGCAGTTTATCCCACACAGATACGCAGTATTTT
>TRBJ2-5|TRBD2|TRBV6-1|NA
CASSQTSGREETQYF
TGTGCCAGCAGTCAGACTAGCGGGAGGGAAGAGACCCAGTACTTC
>TRBJ1-1|TRBD1|TRBV4-2|many
CASSQEGTGGTEAFF
TGTGCCAGCAGCCAAGAGGGGACAGGGGGCACTGAAGCTTTCTTT
>TRBJ2-7|NA|TRBV7-7|many
CATPKEQYF
TGTGCTACCCCAAAGGAGCAGTACTTC
>TRBJ1-4|NA|TRBV2|NA
CASSPRQARNEKLFF
TGTGCCAGCAGTCCGCGACAGGCTAGAAATGAAAAACTGTTTTTT
>TRBJ2-7|TRBD1|TRBV7-9|few
CASSLRETGNYEQYF
TGTGCCAGCAGCTTAAGGGAGACAGGGAACTACGAGCAGTACTTC
>TRBJ2-5|TRBD2|TRBV5-4|few
CASSGGLAVQETQYF
TGTGCCAGCAGCGGGGGACTAGCGGTCCAAGAGACCCAGTACTTC
>TRBJ2-2|NA|TRBV20-1|once
CSARDFYTGELFF
TGCAGTGCTAGGGACTTTTACACCGGGGAGCTGTTTTTT
>TRBJ2-3|TRBD2|TRBV20-1|many
CSASLAGVSTDTQYF
TGCAGTGCTAGTTTAGCGGGAGTCAGCACAGATACGCAGTATTTT
>TRBJ1-2|NA|TRBV5-4|few
CASSLPVFGGGNYGYTF
TGTGCCAGCAGCTTACCCGTCTTCGGGGGTGGGAACTATGGCTACACCTTC
>TRBJ1-5|TRBD1|TRBV2|many
CASSRQGSSNQPQHF
TGTGCCAGCAGTAGACAGGGTAGCAGCAATCAGCCCCAGCATTTT
>TRBJ2-7|NA|TRBV7-9|NA
CASSRGGYEQHF
TGTGCCAGCAGCCGGGGTGGTTACGAGCAGCACTTC
>TRBJ2-7|NA|TRBV6-1|NA
CASSGDTSYEQYF
TGTGCCAGCAGTGGGGACACTTCCTACGAGCAGTACTTC
>TRBJ2-4|TRBD1|TRBV6-1|many
CASSIAGGEDIQYF
TGTGCCAGCAGTATAGCAGGGGGCGAGGACATTCAGTACTTC
>TRBJ1-5|TRBD1|TRBV19|few
CASSMVQGSQPQHF
TGTGCCAGTAGTATGGTACAGGGGAGTCAGCCCCAGCATTTT
>TRBJ2-5|TRBD1|TRBV5-8|NA
CASSYTTGALVQYF
TGTGCCAGCAGCTATACCACAGGGGCGCTCGTACAGTACTTC
>TRBJ2-1|NA|TRBV10-3|many
CATKEGSNNEQFF
TGTGCCACTAAGGAGGGGTCGAACAATGAGCAGTTCTTC